These 14 T cell receptor beta chains came from one sample sequenced in a study of CD8 T cells in Susac syndrome (dated by TCRdb to about 2019). Receptor libraries were prepared by the immunoSEQ multiplex PCR assay. RNA was extracted with the RNeasy kit and roughly 0.45 to 1 ug was reverse transcribed using random hexamers. TCRdb reprocessed the public reads (quality trimming at Q25 with fastp, clone calling with MiXCR) and kept in-frame beta chains. Rows with a matching CDR3 protein are joined into one entry that keeps the most common DNA and genes. The sample table contains 200,000 to 250,000 distinct CDR3 sequences; only one count was recorded for about 93% of them. Together, the top ten hold around 0.07% of the sample. Sequencing input: CD4+ T cells from PBMCs. These receptors were taken from a human donor with multiple sclerosis.

This chain joins TRBV30 and TRBJ1-5; 8 nucleotides match TRBD1. This CDR3 is built from 14 residues. J was trimmed by 6 bases and V by 3 bases; bases with no gene match: 7. CDR1 is GTSNPN and CDR2 is SVGIG in the germline V gene (reference sequence). The CDR3 DNA reads TGTGCCTGGAGCAGAGACAGGGGAGGTCAGCCCCAGCATTTT. Translating gives CAWSRDRGGQPQHF.

The gene calls are TRBV24-1 and TRBJ2-2; 7 bases map to TRBD1. After removal of 5 bases from V and 5 bases from J, the junction contained 13 bases not matched to a gene. CDR3 length equals 17 residues. The germline V gene has CDR1 KGHDR and CDR2 SFDVKD. This CDR3 is CATSGGEATGRTGELFF. The CDR3 DNA follows: TGTGCCACCAGTGGCGGTGAAGCGACAGGGCGAACCGGGGAGCTGTTTTTT.

The chain combines TRBV5-4 with TRBJ1-4; D not certain. V lost 0 bases, J lost 0 bases, and 6 bases lay in between. The germline V gene has CDR1 SGHNT and CDR2 YYREEE (reference sequence). This CDR3 is built from 15 residues. The CDR3, as DNA: TGTGCCAGCAGCTTGGATGGCGCAACTAATGAAAAACTGTTTTTT. Translation: CASSLDGATNEKLFF.

The chain links TRBV3-1 to TRBJ2-1; D is ambiguous. CDR1 and CDR2 (germline): LGHDT, YNNKEL (reference sequence). V was pared by 0 bases and J by 0 bases, with 3 bases between. This CDR3 is built from 14 residues. CDR3 DNA: TGTGCCAGCAGCCAAGATTTCTCCTACAATGAGCAGTTCTTC. This codes for CASSQDFSYNEQFF.

The genes are TRBV4-1 and TRBJ2-1, with TRBD2 as a possible D gene (6 bases). Deletions cut 1 base from V and 7 bases from J, with 20 bases between. The CDR3 extends over 17 amino acids. Germline-derived CDR1 and CDR2 are MGHRA and YSYEKL. The CDR3 bases are TGCGCCAGCAGCCAAGGCAGTGGGCGGGGCAGCCTAAATGAGCAGTTCTTC. Its translation: CASSQGSGRGSLNEQFF.

In its sample, this clonotype was seen once. The V gene is TRBV7-2, the J gene TRBJ1-4; TRBD1 matches 9 bases. V dropped 0 bases and J dropped 6; count of bases not matched to a gene: 14. The length of the CDR3 is 19 residues. The germline V gene has CDR1 SGHTA and CDR2 FQGNSA. This chain's CDR3 is CASSLAGTGSRFGDEKLFF. The CDR3 nucleotides read TGTGCCAGCAGCTTAGCCGGGACAGGGTCTCGTTTTGGGGATGAAAAACTGTTTTTT.

The genes are TRBV27 and TRBJ2-3; tentative D call: TRBD2 (5 bases). Trimming pared 7 bases from V and 2 bases from J, leaving 16 bases between. Germline CDR1 MNHEY, CDR2 SMNVEV (reference sequence). CDR3 length: 15 residues. The CDR3 DNA reads TGTGCCAGCACCTCCGGCGGGCGATTCACAGATACGCAGTATTTT. Residues: CASTSGGRFTDTQYF.

The chain joins TRBV28 to TRBJ1-5, with D possibly TRBD1 on 5 matching bases. Deletions cut 7 bases from V and 2 bases from J, with 12 bases between. CDR3 length: 14 amino acids. Germline V gene data show CDR1 as MDHEN and CDR2 as SYDVKM. The CDR3 DNA follows: TGTGCCAGCACCGTAGGGGTCCGCAATCAGCCCCAGCATTTT. Amino acids: CASTVGVRNQPQHF.

The chain employs TRBV24-1 and TRBJ1-4; D gene unclear. This CDR3 is 14 amino acids long. V lost 5 bases, J lost 4 bases, and 10 bases lay in between. Germline V CDR1 and CDR2: KGHDR, SFDVKD. The CDR3 reads CATSGGPGNEKLFF. CDR3 DNA: TGTGCCACCAGTGGTGGGCCCGGTAATGAAAAACTGTTTTTT.

The V call is TRBV30, the J call TRBJ1-2, with D possibly being TRBD1 (6 bases). Trimming removed 0 bases from V and 5 bases from J, with 7 bases in between. The CDR3 covers 12 residues. The germline CDR1 and CDR2 sequences are GTSNPN and SVGIG (reference sequence). This CDR3 reads CAWSVGGYGYTF. The CDR3, as DNA: TGTGCCTGGAGTGTAGGGGGGTATGGCTACACCTTC.

DNA for the CDR3: TGTGCCAGCAGTTTAGGGCAGGCCCCCGTGGGGTATTTT. Translation: CASSLGQAPVGYF. The gene calls are TRBV28 and TRBJ2-3; D remains unclear. The CDR3 is made up of 13 amino acids. Germline CDR1 and CDR2: MDHEN and SYDVKM. The V end was cut by 2 bases, the J end by 14 bases, with 17 bases between.

The CDR3 protein is CASRDSFSYEQYV. CDR3 coding DNA: TGCGCCAGCAGAGACAGTTTCTCCTACGAGCAGTACGTC. The rearrangement uses TRBV23-1 and TRBJ2-7; the D gene is possibly TRBD1 (5 bases). TRBV23-1 is flagged as an ORF with uncertain function. Trimming took 6 bases from V and 0 from J, leaving 9 bases between them. The CDR3 consists of 13 residues.

This chain uses TRBV20-1 with TRBJ2-5; D is undetermined. Germline V gene lookup returns CDR1 DFQATT and CDR2 SNEGSKA (reference sequence). Trimming cost V 6 bases and J 1 base, with 9 bases left between them. The CDR3 runs 12 residues. Written as DNA, the CDR3 is TGCAGTGCCCGGACCTTCCAAGAGACCCAGTACTTC. Amino acids: CSARTFQETQYF.

This clonotype was detected only a few times. The chain joins TRBV4-1 to TRBJ1-5; D remains ambiguous. Germline V CDR1 and CDR2: MGHRA, YSYEKL. The CDR3 extends over 14 amino acids. Trimming removed 1 base from V and 6 bases from J, with 10 bases in between. CDR3 loop: CASSQGLTGQPQHF. DNA of the CDR3: TGCGCCAGCAGCCAAGGATTGACGGGTCAGCCCCAGCATTTT.